The T cell receptor (beta chain) under discussion was sequenced for a study of CD8+CD57+ T cells in acquired aplastic anemia (dated by TCRdb to 2017 to 2018). As for the study more broadly: A mean of around 3.3 ug of DNA, ranging from roughly 0.2 to 27.4 ug, was extracted from sorted CD4+ and CD8+ cells. A CD8+CD57+ expansion meant a frequency higher than the mean frequency seen in healthy subjects. Paper-wide results and their limitations: CD8+ Simpson's diversity did not differ significantly between patients and healthy controls (P=0.060). Twenty-nine CD8+ CDR3 sequences were found to be shared between patients and controls, but these sequences appeared to be highly expressed in patients and within the immunodominant clones of the patients.

TCR beta VDJ combination and CDR3 sequence profiling used genomic DNA as the template. TCR repertoire sequencing was run on an Illumina HiSeq 2000. The published analysis was carried out like this. TRBV/TRBJ rearrangement plots, CDR3 size and DJ length profiles, and Simpson's diversity index were used to evaluate the repertoires. The immunodominant clone was defined as the most abundant DNA sequence in deep sequencing data. CDR3 amino acid sequences were screened for sharing across subjects and were compared with published repertoires and the VDJdb database. The raw public reads went through TCRdb reprocessing: fastp at Q25, MiXCR clone calling, in-frame beta chains kept. Each entry is one CDR3 protein sequence, shown with its most common DNA and genes. The V and J calls reflect TCRdb's pipeline rather than the authors' work. The sample includes 150,000 to 200,000 distinct CDR3 sequences, with more than 40% observed a single time. Of the sample, under 40% falls within the top ten clones.

This clonotype was found many times. Its specific antigen is unknown. There are no base qualities to consult, and no much larger clone falls within one base. Flow cytometry had shown CD8+CD57+ cell expansion in the patients selected for sequencing. Every patient had a diagnosis of severe acquired aplastic anemia based on International Study of Aplastic Anemia and Agranulocytosis and Camitta criteria. No patient had received any therapy when blood was sampled. The study deep-sequenced TCR repertoires of sorted CD4+ and CD8+ blood T cells from severe aplastic anemia patients and healthy subjects. In the USA, patient enrollment took place under clinicaltrials.gov protocols 00001620, 01623167, 00001397, 00071045, 00081523 and 00961064. Ficoll-Paque density gradient centrifugation was used to isolate peripheral blood mononuclear cells. Before DNA was extracted, CD4+ and CD8+ T cells were sorted using either FACS or magnetic beads.

Trimming at the junction amounts to 8 bases on V and 2 bases on J, and the germline ends lie 10 bases apart. CDR1 and CDR2 (LGHNA, YSLEER) derive from the germline V gene. There are 13 amino acids in the CDR3, from cysteine to phenylalanine inclusive. This entry keeps only the CDR3 DNA: 39 bases, framed from base 1. In this chain, TRBV4-3 is recombined with TRBJ2-1, with the D call perhaps TRBD1 or TRBD2, each one matching 5 bases. Sequencing input: sorted CD4+, CD8+, or CD8+CD57+ T cells (not recorded which) from PBMCs. The TCR comes from a human donor with aplastic anemia. CDR3 loop: CASGTGTYNEQFF. In nucleotide form, the sequence is TGCGCCAGCGGGACCGGGACCTACAATGAGCAGTTCTTC.